This T cell receptor beta chain was retrieved from a study of blood T cell repertoires in COVID-19. Study summary: Sites across the United States, Italy and Spain contributed samples from acute and convalescent COVID-19.

Under the authors' procedure: For nucleated cells, counts were estimated from reference gene primer amplification. TCRdb's copy holds only in-frame clones and misses some; the assay was immunoSEQ multiplex PCR. The DNA gave D and trimming, while V, J and clone size come from that table. The sample shows fewer than 50,000 clones, 85% to 90% of them seen only once. CDR1 and CDR2 (germline): MGHDK, SYGVNS. The V and J ends lost 2 bases and 3 bases respectively, with 11 bases between them. The CDR3 is made up of 15 amino acids. V gene TRBV25-1 combines with J gene TRBJ2-1, with TRBD2 as a possible D gene (6 bases). The sample comprised peripheral blood. The receptor's source is a man aged 50-60 years with active COVID-19. The CDR3 DNA reads TGTGCCAGCAGTGAAAGCGGGCCGAACTACAATGAGCAGTTCTTC. This encodes CASSESGPNYNEQFF.